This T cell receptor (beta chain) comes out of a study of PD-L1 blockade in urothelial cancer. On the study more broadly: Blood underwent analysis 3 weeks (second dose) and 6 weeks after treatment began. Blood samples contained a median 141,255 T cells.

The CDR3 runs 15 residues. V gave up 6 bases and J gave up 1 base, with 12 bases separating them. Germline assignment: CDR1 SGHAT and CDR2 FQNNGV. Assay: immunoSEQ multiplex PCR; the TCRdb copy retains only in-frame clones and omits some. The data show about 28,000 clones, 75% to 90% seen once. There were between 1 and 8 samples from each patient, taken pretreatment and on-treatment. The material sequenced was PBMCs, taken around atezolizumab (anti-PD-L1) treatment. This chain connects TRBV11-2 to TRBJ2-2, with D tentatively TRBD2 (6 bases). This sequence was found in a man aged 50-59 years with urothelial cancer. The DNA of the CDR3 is TGTGCCAGCAGGATCCGGGGGAAGAACACCGGGGAGCTGTTTTTT. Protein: CASRIRGKNTGELFF.